This T cell receptor beta chain is drawn from a study of beta chain features in type 1 diabetes. Whole-study context: In age, gender and cell yields, patients were similar to healthy donors. Whole-study findings and limits: Shorter templates might be favored by PCR, and equally so in patients and in controls.

The sample holds a few counts of this clone. Its cognate antigen is unknown. Expressed TCRB transcripts were sequenced because the isolated RNA had all been reverse transcribed beforehand. The data were produced by immunoSEQ multiplex PCR, yet TCRdb's version contains in-frame clones alone and is incomplete. The table lists 350,000 to 450,000 clones, approximately 14% of them singletons. The receptor was derived from a man under 40 in good health. Sequencing was performed on naive CD4+ T cells from blood.

CDR3 protein: CASSPWGGRSHLDEQFF. CDR3 nucleotides: TGTGCCAGCAGCCCTTGGGGCGGGAGGTCCCATCTCGATGAGCAGTTCTTC. The V gene is TRBV14, the J gene TRBJ2-1; 8 bases are shared with TRBD2. Germline loops: CDR1 SGHDN, CDR2 FVKESK. This CDR3 comprises 17 residues. The V gene end was trimmed by 4 bases and the J gene end by 8 bases; junction bases not matched to a gene: 16. Full variable domain (missing parts from reference TRBV14 and TRBJ2-1): EAGVTQFPSHSVIEKGQTVTLRCDPISGHDNLYWYRRVMGKEIKFLLHFVKESKQDESGMPNNRFLAERTGGTYSTLKVQPAELEDSGVYFCASSPWGGRSHLDEQFFGPGTRLTVL.